The clone carrying this T cell receptor beta chain was counted a few times. The antigen remains undetermined. The CDR3 runs 17 residues. V lost 5 bases, J lost 3 bases, and 10 bases stayed unmatched. CDR1 and CDR2 from the germline V gene are SGHVS and FQNEAQ. Building the TCR beta libraries relied on iRepertoire HTBI primers, and CDR3 regions underwent Arm-PCR. TCRdb recomputed calls from the multiplex PCR reads with MiXCR, one row per CDR3 protein. The data show some 430,000 distinct CDR3 sequences, 20% to 25% seen once. Time point meaning: persistent/refractory GD, antithyroid drugs over 5 years with positive TRAb. Following extraction of RNA from PBMCs, that RNA was used to make the TCR library. The entry originates in a study of regulatory T cells in long-lasting Graves disease. On the study more broadly: Over 5 years of antithyroid drugs plus positive TSH receptor antibodies defined persistent Graves' disease.

Study results and limitations: It was possible that the small sample size reduced accuracy. TCR diversity in persistent Graves' patients was below that of newly diagnosed ones. Persistent patients shared more public clonotypes (about 2,800) than newly diagnosed patients (about 940).

The material was peripheral blood mononuclear cells (PBMCs), obtained when the disease was refractory, from a patient treated with antithyroid drugs. This rearrangement joins TRBV7-8 to TRBJ2-1; 10 nucleotides line up with TRBD2. This receptor was identified in a female donor with Graves disease. The CDR3 reads CASSPTDIAGGYNEQFF. The CDR3, as DNA: TGTGCCAGCAGCCCGACGGATATAGCGGGAGGCTACAATGAGCAGTTCTTC.